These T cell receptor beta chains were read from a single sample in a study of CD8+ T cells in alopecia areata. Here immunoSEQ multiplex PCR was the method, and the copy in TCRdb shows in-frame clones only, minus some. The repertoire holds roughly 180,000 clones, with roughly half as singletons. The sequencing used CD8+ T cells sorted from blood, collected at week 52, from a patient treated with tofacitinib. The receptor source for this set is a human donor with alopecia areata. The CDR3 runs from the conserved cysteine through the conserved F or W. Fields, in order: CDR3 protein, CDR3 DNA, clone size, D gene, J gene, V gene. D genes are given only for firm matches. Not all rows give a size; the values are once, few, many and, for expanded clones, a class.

CDR3aa: CASSEGQPGALHF; CDR3nt: TGTGCCAGCAGCGAGGGACAGCCCGGGGCCCTCCACTTT; abundance: NA; d_gene: TRBD1; j_gene: TRBJ1-6; v_gene: TRBV5-4
CDR3aa: CASSIALIPGNEQYF; CDR3nt: TGTGCCAGTAGTATAGCCCTCATTCCGGGGAACGAGCAGTACTTC; abundance: NA; d_gene: NA; j_gene: TRBJ2-7; v_gene: TRBV19
CDR3aa: CASRDPGPNYGYTF; CDR3nt: TGTGCCAGCAGAGACCCCGGGCCTAACTATGGCTACACCTTC; abundance: NA; d_gene: NA; j_gene: TRBJ1-2; v_gene: TRBV9
CDR3aa: CASIQYDRVGEDTQYF; CDR3nt: TGTGCCAGCATCCAATATGACAGGGTGGGTGAGGATACGCAGTATTTT; abundance: few; d_gene: TRBD1; j_gene: TRBJ2-3; v_gene: TRBV27
CDR3aa: CASSYGTGTGGYTF; CDR3nt: TGTGCCAGCAGTTATGGGACAGGAACGGGTGGCTACACCTTC; abundance: NA; d_gene: TRBD1; j_gene: TRBJ1-2; v_gene: TRBV6-6
CDR3aa: CAWSGRVLYEQYF; CDR3nt: TGTGCCTGGAGTGGACGAGTCCTCTACGAGCAGTACTTC; abundance: NA; d_gene: NA; j_gene: TRBJ2-7; v_gene: TRBV30
CDR3aa: CASSFSGNEQYF; CDR3nt: TGCGCCAGCAGCTTTTCCGGGAATGAGCAGTACTTC; abundance: few; d_gene: NA; j_gene: TRBJ2-7; v_gene: TRBV5-1
CDR3aa: CASSSFVGGTDTQYF; CDR3nt: TGTGCCAGCAGTTCTTTTGTCGGAGGCACAGATACGCAGTATTTT; abundance: NA; d_gene: NA; j_gene: TRBJ2-3; v_gene: TRBV27
CDR3aa: CASSPPGQVTDTQYF; CDR3nt: TGTGCCAGCAGCCCTCCGGGACAGGTCACAGATACGCAGTATTTT; abundance: NA; d_gene: TRBD1; j_gene: TRBJ2-3; v_gene: TRBV9
CDR3aa: CASSQNRGGSSPLHF; CDR3nt: TGTGCCAGCAGCCAAAACAGAGGGGGGAGTTCACCCCTCCACTTT; abundance: NA; d_gene: NA; j_gene: TRBJ1-6; v_gene: TRBV7-3
CDR3aa: CASSSGQPGLSTEAFF; CDR3nt: TGTGCCAGCAGCTCCGGACAGCCTGGGCTAAGCACTGAAGCTTTCTTT; abundance: NA; d_gene: NA; j_gene: TRBJ1-1; v_gene: TRBV7-3
CDR3aa: CASSIGTILDPTLHF; CDR3nt: TGTGCCAGTAGTATCGGGACAATCTTGGACCCTACCCTCCACTTT; abundance: NA; d_gene: NA; j_gene: TRBJ1-6; v_gene: TRBV19
CDR3aa: CASRSDHRGWNYGYTF; CDR3nt: TGTGCCAGTAGGAGTGACCACAGGGGTTGGAACTATGGCTACACCTTC; abundance: few; d_gene: TRBD1; j_gene: TRBJ1-2; v_gene: TRBV19
CDR3aa: CASSLGLGVAGANVLTF; CDR3nt: TGTGCCAGCAGCTTAGGCTTAGGCGTAGCTGGGGCCAACGTCCTGACTTTC; abundance: NA; d_gene: NA; j_gene: TRBJ2-6; v_gene: TRBV13
CDR3aa: CASRLYLAGQETQYF; CDR3nt: TGTGCAAGTCGCTTGTACCTAGCGGGCCAAGAGACCCAGTACTTC; abundance: NA; d_gene: NA; j_gene: TRBJ2-5; v_gene: TRBV12-2
CDR3aa: CASSAGRDTYEQYF; CDR3nt: TGTGCCAGCTCAGCGGGGAGGGATACCTACGAGCAGTACTTC; abundance: NA; d_gene: TRBD2; j_gene: TRBJ2-7; v_gene: TRBV18
CDR3aa: CSVCGLAGATDTQYF; CDR3nt: TGCAGCGTGTGCGGGCTAGCGGGGGCCACAGATACGCAGTATTTT; abundance: NA; d_gene: TRBD2; j_gene: TRBJ2-3; v_gene: TRBV29-1
CDR3aa: CASSVDNEGAHTDTQYF; CDR3nt: TGTGCCAGCAGCGTAGACAATGAGGGGGCTCACACAGATACGCAGTATTTT; abundance: few; d_gene: TRBD1; j_gene: TRBJ2-3; v_gene: TRBV9
CDR3aa: CASSQVGDSLETQYF; CDR3nt: TGTGCCAGCAGCCAAGTGGGCGACTCGTTGGAGACCCAGTACTTC; abundance: NA; d_gene: NA; j_gene: TRBJ2-5; v_gene: TRBV14
CDR3aa: CAWSVPGQGVGEKLFF; CDR3nt: TGTGCCTGGAGTGTACCGGGACAGGGCGTGGGAGAAAAACTGTTTTTT; abundance: NA; d_gene: TRBD1; j_gene: TRBJ1-4; v_gene: TRBV30
CDR3aa: CASSPRTERPEAFF; CDR3nt: TGCGCCAGCAGCCCACGGACAGAGCGACCTGAAGCTTTCTTT; abundance: NA; d_gene: NA; j_gene: TRBJ1-1; v_gene: TRBV4-1
CDR3aa: CASSVGPEAFF; CDR3nt: TGTGCCAGCAGCGTCGGCCCTGAAGCTTTCTTT; abundance: NA; d_gene: NA; j_gene: TRBJ1-1; v_gene: TRBV5-6
CDR3aa: CASSQGLAGRSYNEQFF; CDR3nt: TGCGCCAGCAGCCAGGGACTAGCGGGTCGCTCCTACAATGAGCAGTTCTTC; abundance: NA; d_gene: TRBD2; j_gene: TRBJ2-1; v_gene: TRBV5-1
CDR3aa: CASSLLEDRGYEQYF; CDR3nt: TGTGCCAGCAGCCTCCTAGAGGACAGGGGCTACGAGCAGTACTTC; abundance: NA; d_gene: TRBD1; j_gene: TRBJ2-7; v_gene: TRBV5-6
CDR3aa: CATSEQGMAYGYTF; CDR3nt: TGTGCCACCAGTGAACAGGGGATGGCCTATGGCTACACCTTC; abundance: few; d_gene: TRBD1; j_gene: TRBJ1-2; v_gene: TRBV15
CDR3aa: CASSVGQAVGNTIYF; CDR3nt: TGTGCCAGCAGCGTAGGGCAGGCGGTTGGAAACACCATATATTTT; abundance: NA; d_gene: NA; j_gene: TRBJ1-3; v_gene: TRBV9
CDR3aa: CASSVAGANVLTF; CDR3nt: TGTGCCAGCAGCGTAGCTGGGGCCAACGTCCTGACTTTC; abundance: few; d_gene: NA; j_gene: TRBJ2-6; v_gene: TRBV7-9
CDR3aa: CASSWGRRWPQHF; CDR3nt: TGTGCCAGCAGCTGGGGGCGAAGATGGCCCCAGCATTTT; abundance: few; d_gene: NA; j_gene: TRBJ1-5; v_gene: TRBV13
CDR3aa: CASSLGNGYGYTF; CDR3nt: TGCGCCAGCAGTTTAGGAAACGGCTATGGCTACACCTTC; abundance: NA; d_gene: NA; j_gene: TRBJ1-2; v_gene: TRBV5-1
CDR3aa: CASSLEGANYGYTF; CDR3nt: TGTGCCAGCAGCTTAGAAGGGGCCAACTATGGCTACACCTTC; abundance: NA; d_gene: NA; j_gene: TRBJ1-2; v_gene: TRBV7-2
CDR3aa: CAISGTSGEETQYF; CDR3nt: TGTGCCATCAGCGGGACTAGCGGGGAAGAGACCCAGTACTTC; abundance: NA; d_gene: TRBD2; j_gene: TRBJ2-5; v_gene: TRBV10-3
CDR3aa: CASSRSGTNEKLFF; CDR3nt: TGTGCCAGCAGCCGTAGTGGGACTAATGAAAAACTGTTTTTT; abundance: few; d_gene: NA; j_gene: TRBJ1-4; v_gene: TRBV7-2
CDR3aa: CSALDSIQETQYF; CDR3nt: TGCAGCGCCTTGGACAGCATTCAAGAGACCCAGTACTTC; abundance: NA; d_gene: NA; j_gene: TRBJ2-5; v_gene: TRBV29-1
CDR3aa: CASSLDVSSPHEQYF; CDR3nt: TGTGCCAGCAGCTTAGACGTCTCCTCGCCCCACGAGCAGTACTTC; abundance: NA; d_gene: NA; j_gene: TRBJ2-7; v_gene: TRBV7-6
CDR3aa: CASSLGTARGDYGYTF; CDR3nt: TGTGCCAGCAGCTTGGGGACGGCCAGGGGGGACTATGGCTACACCTTC; abundance: NA; d_gene: TRBD1; j_gene: TRBJ1-2; v_gene: TRBV5-6
CDR3aa: CASSVDNEQFF; CDR3nt: TGTGCCAGCAGTGTCGACAATGAGCAGTTCTTC; abundance: NA; d_gene: NA; j_gene: TRBJ2-1; v_gene: TRBV2
CDR3aa: CASSRPGENTEAFF; CDR3nt: TGCGCCAGCAGCCGCCCGGGAGAGAACACTGAAGCTTTCTTT; abundance: NA; d_gene: NA; j_gene: TRBJ1-1; v_gene: TRBV5-1
CDR3aa: CASSQDSTGQGGSEQYF; CDR3nt: TGTGCCAGCAGCCAAGATTCAACGGGGCAGGGTGGAAGCGAGCAGTACTTC; abundance: NA; d_gene: NA; j_gene: TRBJ2-7; v_gene: TRBV14
CDR3aa: CASSQDRRATNEKLFF; CDR3nt: TGTGCCAGCAGCCAAGACAGGCGAGCAACTAATGAAAAACTGTTTTTT; abundance: few; d_gene: NA; j_gene: TRBJ1-4; v_gene: TRBV14
CDR3aa: CASSVEGYTEAFF; CDR3nt: TGTGCTAGCTCCGTGGAGGGTTACACTGAAGCTTTCTTT; abundance: few; d_gene: NA; j_gene: TRBJ1-1; v_gene: TRBV12-5
CDR3aa: CASRPTGNTEAFF; CDR3nt: TGCGCCAGCAGACCAACAGGTAACACTGAAGCTTTCTTT; abundance: NA; d_gene: NA; j_gene: TRBJ1-1; v_gene: TRBV5-1
CDR3aa: CASSLAGEGYTF; CDR3nt: TGCGCCAGCAGCTTGGCGGGGGAAGGCTACACCTTC; abundance: few; d_gene: NA; j_gene: TRBJ1-2; v_gene: TRBV5-1
CDR3aa: CASSEKGIEQFF; CDR3nt: TGTGCCAGCAGTGAGAAAGGTATTGAGCAGTTCTTC; abundance: few; d_gene: NA; j_gene: TRBJ2-1; v_gene: TRBV6-1
CDR3aa: CAISEPGLAGTTGELFF; CDR3nt: TGTGCCATCAGTGAGCCTGGACTAGCGGGAACAACCGGGGAGCTGTTTTTT; abundance: few; d_gene: TRBD2; j_gene: TRBJ2-2; v_gene: TRBV10-3
CDR3aa: CASSLIPGRHSPLHF; CDR3nt: TGTGCCAGCAGCTTAATCCCAGGAAGACATTCACCCCTCCACTTT; abundance: NA; d_gene: NA; j_gene: TRBJ1-6; v_gene: TRBV7-2
CDR3aa: CASSPPEENYEQYF; CDR3nt: TGTGCCAGCTCACCACCGGAGGAAAACTACGAGCAGTACTTC; abundance: NA; d_gene: NA; j_gene: TRBJ2-7; v_gene: TRBV18
CDR3aa: CASSFSQSYEQYF; CDR3nt: TGTGCCAGCAGCTTCAGTCAGTCCTACGAGCAGTACTTC; abundance: NA; d_gene: NA; j_gene: TRBJ2-7; v_gene: TRBV11-1
CDR3aa: CSALTGGDTQYF; CDR3nt: TGCAGCGCTCTGACAGGGGGTGATACGCAGTATTTT; abundance: NA; d_gene: TRBD1; j_gene: TRBJ2-3; v_gene: TRBV29-1